This is a list of T cell receptor beta chains from one sample in a study of blood T cells in healthy people across ages. TCRdb re-derived calls from the 5' RACE reads in MiXCR, one entry per CDR3 protein. The profile shows some 900,000 distinct CDR3 sequences, under 30% of them singletons. Sequences were obtained from blood. The receptor source for this set is a woman older than 75 in good health. Each CDR3 is given with its conserved first and last residue. Each record gives: clone size, J gene, V gene, D gene, CDR3 DNA, CDR3 protein. The D gene is left open where the match is weak. Clone size is given for some rows only: seen once, a few or many times, or a class if the clone is expanded.

>few|TRBJ2-2|TRBV5-8|.
TGTGCCAGCAGCTTCATGACTTCCACCGGGGAGCTGTTTTTT
CASSFMTSTGELFF
>.|TRBJ2-3|TRBV28|.
TGTGCCAGCTCCCCAGGGTGGGGGGTCACAGATACGCAGTATTTT
CASSPGWGVTDTQYF
>many|TRBJ1-2|TRBV20-1|.
TGCAGTGCTAGAGTACCCGGGACGGACTATGGCTACACCTTC
CSARVPGTDYGYTF
>.|TRBJ2-3|TRBV12-3/TRBV12-4|.
TGTGCCAGCAGTCATCGAAGGGTGAACGCAGATACGCAGTATTTT
CASSHRRVNADTQYF
>.|TRBJ1-1|TRBV20-1|TRBD1
TGCAGTGCTAGAGAGAGGACAGGGGGCAAGGAAGCTTTCTTT
CSARERTGGKEAFF
>many|TRBJ2-7|TRBV7-2|.
TGTGCCAGCAGCAAAGGACACGTTAGTTCGGGCGAGCAGTACTTC
CASSKGHVSSGEQYF
>.|TRBJ1-2|TRBV4-2|.
TGTGCCAGCAGCCAAGGACAGGACGGGGGCTATGGCTACACCTTC
CASSQGQDGGYGYTF
>many|TRBJ2-3|TRBV21-1|.
TGTGCCAGCAGCAAAAGGGGGGCGGGCACAGATACGCAGTATTTT
CASSKRGAGTDTQYF
>.|TRBJ2-3|TRBV12-3/TRBV12-4|TRBD1
TGTGCCAGCAGTTTAAGACAGGGGGCAGCAGATGCGCAGTATTTT
CASSLRQGAADAQYF
>many|TRBJ2-5|TRBV5-1|.
TGCGCCAGCGTCGTGTCGGGGTCGGAGACCCAGTACTTC
CASVVSGSETQYF
>many|TRBJ2-7|TRBV6-5|.
TGTGCCAGCAGTTCCCCGACAGGCCCCTACGAGCAGTACTTC
CASSSPTGPYEQYF
>once|TRBJ2-1|TRBV12-3/TRBV12-4|TRBD2
TGTGCCAGCAGTTCCACCGAGACTAGCGGTGTTTCCTACAATGAGCAGTTCTTC
CASSSTETSGVSYNEQFF
>few|TRBJ2-5|TRBV6-6|TRBD2
TGTGCCAGCAGTCCCGGAACCCCCGGGGGGAAAGAGACCCAGTACTTC
CASSPGTPGGKETQYF
>many|TRBJ2-7|TRBV6-1|.
TGTGCCAGCAGTGAACAGGGGGGGATCCAGTACGAGCAGTACTTC
CASSEQGGIQYEQYF
>many|TRBJ1-2|TRBV6-5|.
TGTGCCTACCAGGGAAATGGCTACACCTTC
CAYQGNGYTF
>many|TRBJ1-2|TRBV5-1|.
TGCGCCAGCAGCAATTCCGGGACAAGTTATGGCTACACCTTC
CASSNSGTSYGYTF
>.|TRBJ1-1|TRBV20-1|TRBD1
TGCAGTGCTAGCCGGGACAGGGGATATGAAAGCACTGAAGCTTTCTTT
CSASRDRGYESTEAFF
>many|TRBJ2-7|TRBV28|.
TGTGCCAGCAATCAAGGGGGGTACGAGCAGTACTTC
CASNQGGYEQYF
>many|TRBJ2-4|TRBV28|.
TGTGCCAGCAGCTTAACAGGGCTAGCCAAAAACATTCAGTACTTC
CASSLTGLAKNIQYF
>.|TRBJ1-1|TRBV29-1|TRBD1
TGCAGCGTTGAAAGAAACCACAGGGGGCGAACTGAAGCTTTCTTT
CSVERNHRGRTEAFF
>many|TRBJ2-3|TRBV6-5|.
TGTGCCAGCAGTTGGGCGTCTGGTAGGGGAGATACGCAGTATTTT
CASSWASGRGDTQYF
>.|TRBJ1-1|TRBV30|.
TGTGCCTGGAGTGTAGGCACCATGAACACTGAAGCTTTCTTT
CAWSVGTMNTEAFF
>many|TRBJ1-2|TRBV20-1|.
TGCAGTGCTAGAGATCCCACGTGGGATTCTGGCTACACCTTC
CSARDPTWDSGYTF
>few|TRBJ1-2|TRBV6-2/TRBV6-3|.
TGTGCCAGCAGATGGGGGGCAGATGGCTACACCTTC
CASRWGADGYTF
>many|TRBJ2-5|TRBV4-3|.
TGCGCCAGCAGCCAGGAACTGACAGACGGAGGGGAGACCCAGTACTTC
CASSQELTDGGETQYF
>.|TRBJ2-3|TRBV5-1|.
TGCGCCAGCAGTGGTGGCAGGGGCACAGGTACGCAGTATTTT
CASSGGRGTGTQYF
>.|TRBJ2-3|TRBV7-2|.
TGTGCCAGCAGTCTGCGGGGACTTCGCAGGGGAGATACGCAGTATTTT
CASSLRGLRRGDTQYF
>many|TRBJ1-4|TRBV20-1|.
TGCAGTGCTAGTCCCCCGCAAATGGGTGAAAAACTGTTTTTT
CSASPPQMGEKLFF
>few|TRBJ1-6|TRBV5-1|.
TGCGCCAGCAGCTTGGACCTACGGGGGGCCTATAATTCACCCCTCCACTTT
CASSLDLRGAYNSPLHF
>many|TRBJ1-2|TRBV7-2|.
TGTGCCAGCAGCTCCCGGGTGGGCGTTGACTATGGCTACACCTTC
CASSSRVGVDYGYTF
>many|TRBJ2-7|TRBV7-2|.
TGTGCCAGCAGCGAGGGCAGGTCCGCCTACGAGCAGTACTTC
CASSEGRSAYEQYF
>.|TRBJ1-1|TRBV15|.
TGTGCCACCAGTACAGGACACCAGAACACTGAAGCTTTCTTT
CATSTGHQNTEAFF
>.|TRBJ1-5|TRBV30|.
TGTGCCTGGAGTCCTGACAACGGCAATCAGCCCCAGCATTTT
CAWSPDNGNQPQHF
>.|TRBJ2-3|TRBV10-3|.
TGTGCCATCAGTGAGGGAGGTGGAGTAGGGCCAGATACGCAGTATTTT
CAISEGGGVGPDTQYF
>once|TRBJ2-1|TRBV6-2/TRBV6-3|.
TGTGCCAGCAGTTATTCAAGGTCGGTGGAGACCCAGTTCTTC
CASSYSRSVETQFF
>many|TRBJ2-5|TRBV7-9|.
TGTGCCAGCAGCTTACGGTCAGGGAAACAAGAGACCCAGTACTTC
CASSLRSGKQETQYF
>many|TRBJ2-1|TRBV24-1|TRBD2
TGTGCCGTCGGGCAGGCGGGGGGGTACAATGAGCAGTTCTTC
CAVGQAGGYNEQFF
>few|TRBJ1-3|TRBV20-1|.
TGCAGTGCCAAGGACAGCCTCGGAAACACCATATATTTT
CSAKDSLGNTIYF
>many|TRBJ2-5|TRBV20-1|TRBD1
TGCAGTGCTAGATCGGGACAGGGGGGTCCCCCATGGACCCAGTACTTC
CSARSGQGGPPWTQYF
>.|TRBJ1-1|TRBV10-2|.
TGCGCCAGCATTACAGGCTCCACTGAAGCTTTCTTT
CASITGSTEAFF
>.|TRBJ1-1|TRBV19|.
TGTGCCAGTAGAGAACAGGTGATCGGTGAAGCTTTCTTT
CASREQVIGEAFF
>many|TRBJ2-1|TRBV12-3/TRBV12-4|TRBD2
TGTGCCAGCAGTTTATCTAGCGGGGACAATGAGCAGTTCTTC
CASSLSSGDNEQFF
>few|TRBJ1-1|TRBV20-1|.
TGCAGTGCTAGTTCCCCTATCCAAACAGTTGGAACTGAAGCTTTCTTT
CSASSPIQTVGTEAFF
>.|TRBJ1-5|TRBV4-1|.
TGCGCCAGCAGCCAAGCGTTTCCTGAGATTAGCAATCAGCCCCAGCATTTT
CASSQAFPEISNQPQHF
>.|TRBJ2-3|TRBV2|TRBD1
TGTGCCAGCAGGTCTCCGGGACAGGCAACTAGCACAGATACGCAGTATTTT
CASRSPGQATSTDTQYF
>.|TRBJ1-1|TRBV6-6|.
TGTGCCAGCAGGCGTCTCACTGGGGGGACGGACACTGAAGCTTTCTTT
CASRRLTGGTDTEAFF
>.|TRBJ2-5|TRBV7-9|TRBD2
TGTGCCAGCGGGACTAGCGGGGTTTACAATGAGCAGTACTTC
CASGTSGVYNEQYF
>.|TRBJ2-7|TRBV7-2|.
TGTGCCAGCAGACCTACAGGGGAGGGCGAGCAGTACTTC
CASRPTGEGEQYF
>many|TRBJ2-1|TRBV6-5|.
TGTGCCAGCAGAGCTATCGGACAAACCAATGAGCAGTTCTTC
CASRAIGQTNEQFF
>.|TRBJ2-7|TRBV20-1|.
TGCAGTGCTAGGCGGGGGAAGGGGGGTTACGAGCAGTACTTC
CSARRGKGGYEQYF
>many|TRBJ2-7|TRBV12-3/TRBV12-4|TRBD1
TGTGCCAGCAGTACAGACAGGGGAGGTAGGGAGCAGTACTTC
CASSTDRGGREQYF
>.|TRBJ2-2|TRBV19|.
TGTGCCAGTGGTGACCGGGACTCTTATAACACCGGGGAGCTGTTTTTT
CASGDRDSYNTGELFF
>.|TRBJ2-1|TRBV6-2/TRBV6-3|TRBD2
TGTGCCAGCAGTGGCGGGGGGGGCAACTACGATGAGCAGTTCTTC
CASSGGGGNYDEQFF
>many|TRBJ1-1|TRBV5-1|TRBD1
TGCGCCAGCAGCTTGGCTCAGGGGGCCACTGAAGCTTTCTTT
CASSLAQGATEAFF
>.|TRBJ2-1|TRBV9|.
TGTGCCAGCAGCGGCCAGAGCGGAGCCCAAGAGACCCAGTTCTTC
CASSGQSGAQETQFF
>.|TRBJ2-5|TRBV7-2|TRBD2
TGTGCCAGCAGCTCAGGACCGGGACTAGCGGTGTATGAGCAGTACTTC
CASSSGPGLAVYEQYF
>.|TRBJ2-2|TRBV2|.
TGTGCCAGCAGTGAGGTGCAGGTGGACACCGGGGAGCTGTTTTTT
CASSEVQVDTGELFF
>.|TRBJ1-6|TRBV28|.
TGTGCCAGCAGTTTATGGACAGCCGTAAATTCACCCCTCCACTTT
CASSLWTAVNSPLHF
>many|TRBJ2-5|TRBV7-8|TRBD1
TGTGCCAGCAGCTTAGCCCGGACAGGGGCAGAGACCCAGTACTTC
CASSLARTGAETQYF
>.|TRBJ1-4|TRBV12-3/TRBV12-4|TRBD1
TGTGCCAGCAGATCCGGACAGGGGTATCGTGAAAAACTGTTTTTT
CASRSGQGYREKLFF